This T cell receptor (beta chain) was observed in a study of T-cell reconstitution after alpha-beta-depleted transplantation in children. Findings and caveats of the study: Newly made T cells mostly supplied T-cell counts and diversity one year after transplant.

Unique molecular identifiers featured in how the TCRbeta library was prepared. Each CDR3 protein gets one entry after TCRdb re-called the PCR reads with MiXCR. Of around 64,000 distinct CDR3 sequences in the sample, roughly a tenth were seen once. The germline CDR1 and CDR2 sequences are SGHKS and YYEKEE (reference sequence). This CDR3 is built from 16 residues. V shed 2 bases and J shed 4 bases, with 18 bases lying between them. Many counts were recorded for this clonotype. Its matching antigen is unknown. This clonotype was sampled from a boy under 18 with acute myeloid leukemia, due to receive a stem cell transplant. This sample comprised PBMCs, obtained before TCRalphabeta/CD19-depleted stem cell transplant. V and J are TRBV5-5 and TRBJ1-1; D is unclear. The CDR3 coding sequence is TGTGCCAGCAGCTTCACTTATAGTACCTGGGGCACTGAAGCTTTCTTT. Translating it yields CASSFTYSTWGTEAFF. Looking up the rest from reference TRBV5-5 and TRBJ1-1 gives the full variable domain: DAGVTQSPTHLIKTRGQQVTLRCSPISGHKSVSWYQQVLGQGPQFIFQYYEKEERGRGNFPDRFSARQFPNYSSELNVNALLLGDSALYLCASSFTYSTWGTEAFFGQGTRLTVV.